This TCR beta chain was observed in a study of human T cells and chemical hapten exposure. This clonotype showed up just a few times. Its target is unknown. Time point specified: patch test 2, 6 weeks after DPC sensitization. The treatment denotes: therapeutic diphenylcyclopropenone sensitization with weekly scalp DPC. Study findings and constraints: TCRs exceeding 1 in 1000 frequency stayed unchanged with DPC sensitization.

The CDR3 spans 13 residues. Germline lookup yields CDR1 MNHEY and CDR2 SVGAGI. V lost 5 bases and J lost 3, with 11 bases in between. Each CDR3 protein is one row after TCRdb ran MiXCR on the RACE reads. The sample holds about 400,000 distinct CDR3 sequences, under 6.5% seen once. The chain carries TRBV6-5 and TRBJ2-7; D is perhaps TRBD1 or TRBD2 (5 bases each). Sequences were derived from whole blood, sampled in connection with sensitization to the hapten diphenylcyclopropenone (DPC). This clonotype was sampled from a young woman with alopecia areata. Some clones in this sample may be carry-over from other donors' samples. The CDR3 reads CASSPGAFYEQYF. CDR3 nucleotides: TGTGCCAGCAGTCCCGGGGCCTTCTACGAGCAGTACTTC.